This TCR beta chain derives from a study of blood T cells in healthy people across ages. Sample-barcoded 5' priming and a J-beta primer mix drove a second PCR of roughly 6 to 12 cycles. In TCRdb, the 5' RACE reads were re-called with MiXCR into one record per CDR3 protein. The table includes about 1.4 million distinct CDR3 sequences, approximately 59% detected once. Regarding the study as a whole: Strong correlation existed between TCR beta diversity and naive T cell percentage.

For this clonotype: Antigen: not known.

Between the trimmed V and J ends, which lost 5 bases and 2 bases, there was a span of 13 bases. This CDR3 spans 15 amino acids. Germline V gene sequence: CDR1 MNHEY, CDR2 SVGEGT. Isolation per sample recovered at least 7 million PBMCs. Extraction yielded at least 5 micrograms of total RNA per sample. Sequenced material: blood. This chain uses TRBV6-2 or TRBV6-3 with TRBJ1-5; tentative D call: TRBD1 (5 bases). The receptor was isolated from a man aged 18 to 29 in good health. Here the CDR3 DNA reads TGTGCCAGCAGTAATGGCAGGGTCCGCAATCAGCCCCAGCATTTT. Its translation is CASSNGRVRNQPQHF.